This is a list of T cell receptor beta chains from one sample in a study of shared clonotypes between healthy human individuals. Method: immunoSEQ multiplex PCR; TCRdb's copy keeps in-frame clones and lacks some. The sample contains 2,500,000 or so clones, around 90% of which appear only once. The sample taken for sequencing was naive CD4+ T cells sorted from blood. These receptors were obtained from a man aged 18 to 29 in good health. CDR3s include the opening cysteine and the closing phenylalanine or tryptophan. A D gene is named only where the DNA matches it firmly. Size tells how often a clone was seen (once, few, many) or the class of an expanded clone, and some rows leave it out.

- - TRBJ2-2 TRBV29-1 TGCAGCGTTGAACGACAGTCGGGCACCGGGGAGCTGTTTTTT CSVERQSGTGELFF
- TRBD1 TRBJ2-7 TRBV7-9 TGTGCCAGCAGCTTACCGATGGACAGGGGAGATCAGCAGTACTTC CASSLPMDRGDQQYF
- TRBD1 TRBJ2-3 TRBV2 TGTGCCAGCAGGGGGACAGGGGGGACAGATACGCAGTATTTT CASRGTGGTDTQYF
- TRBD1 TRBJ2-5 TRBV7-9 TGTGCCAGCAGCCGAGCCGGGACAGCCCAAGAGACCCAGTACTTC CASSRAGTAQETQYF
once - TRBJ2-5 TRBV30 TGTGCCTGGACGGCCCAGGGCAGGGCCCAAGAGACCCAGTACTTC CAWTAQGRAQETQYF
- TRBD1 TRBJ2-2 TRBV28 TGTGCCAGCAGACCGGACAGGGGGCACACCGGGGAGCTGTTTTTT CASRPDRGHTGELFF
- TRBD1 TRBJ2-7 TRBV6-5 TGTGCCAGCAGTTACCTGACAGGGGCTTACGAGCAGTACTTC CASSYLTGAYEQYF
once TRBD2 TRBJ2-7 TRBV7-9 TGTGCCAGCAGCTCTAGCGGGAGGGCGCCCCGCTACGAGCAGTACTTC CASSSSGRAPRYEQYF
- - TRBJ2-3 TRBV7-2 TGTGCCAGCAGCTTTGCGACAGATACGCAGTATTTT CASSFATDTQYF
- TRBD2 TRBJ2-5 TRBV5-4 TGTGCCAGCAGCTTACTGACTAGCGGGGGGGCCTGGCAAGAGACCCAGTACTTC CASSLLTSGGAWQETQYF
- - TRBJ1-1 TRBV6-6 TGTGCCAGCAGTCCTGGGACTGTGAACACTGAAGCTTTCTTT CASSPGTVNTEAFF
once - TRBJ2-5 TRBV9 TGTGCCAGCAGCGTAGTTGGCCTAGCGGAGACCCAGTACTTC CASSVVGLAETQYF
- - TRBJ1-5 TRBV10-3 TGTGCCATCAGTGCGGGAGACAGGAGGGATCAGCCCCAGCATTTT CAISAGDRRDQPQHF
- - TRBJ1-5 TRBV18 TGTGCCAGCTCACCGCGAGAGGGGAGCAATCAGCCCCAGCATTTT CASSPREGSNQPQHF
- - TRBJ2-7 TRBV30 TGTGCCTGGAGTGGGCAGGGGACCTACGAGCAGTACTTC CAWSGQGTYEQYF
- - TRBJ1-6 TRBV5-3 TGTGCCAGAGGAGTGGGGGGACCCTCACCCCTCCACTTT CARGVGGPSPLHF
- - TRBJ1-1 TRBV19 TGTGCCAGTAATAGGGAGGGGAACACTGAAGCTTTCTTT CASNREGNTEAFF
- - TRBJ2-7 TRBV6-1 TGTGCCAGTGGAGGTTCCTCCTACGAGCAGTACTTC CASGGSSYEQYF
- TRBD2 TRBJ2-2 TRBV6-5 TGTGCCAGCAGCCAGAGCGGGAGTGCTACCGGGGAGCTGTTTTTT CASSQSGSATGELFF
- - TRBJ1-1 TRBV5-1 TGCGCCAGCAGCTTGGGTGGACAAATGAACACTGAAGCTTTCTTT CASSLGGQMNTEAFF
- TRBD1 TRBJ2-3 TRBV5-1 TGCGCCAGCAGCTTAGGGGGACAGGCGAGCACAGATACGCAGTATTTT CASSLGGQASTDTQYF
once - TRBJ2-3 TRBV30 TGTGCCTGGGGGCGGGGCGGAGACACAGATACGCAGTATTTT CAWGRGGDTDTQYF
- TRBD2 TRBJ2-1 TRBV10-3 TGTGCCATCAGTGAGTCGGGCGGGGGCTCCTACAATGAGCAGTTCTTC CAISESGGGSYNEQFF
- TRBD1 TRBJ2-4 TRBV6-5 TGTGCCACCGGGACAGGGGTAGGAAACATTCAGTACTTC CATGTGVGNIQYF
once TRBD1 TRBJ2-1 TRBV5-1 TGCGCCAGCCTGGGGACAGCCAACAATGAGCAGTTCTTC CASLGTANNEQFF
once - TRBJ2-5 TRBV5-1 TGCGCCAGCAGCTTAGGTTCGGCCGGGGAGACCCAGTACTTC CASSLGSAGETQYF
- TRBD1 TRBJ1-1 TRBV11-2 TGTGCCAGCAGCTCGCAGACAGGGGGCATCACTGAAGCTTTCTTT CASSSQTGGITEAFF
- TRBD2 TRBJ2-3 TRBV19 TGTGCCAGTAGTAAGGGGACTAGCAGCACAGATACGCAGTATTTT CASSKGTSSTDTQYF
- - TRBJ2-3 TRBV7-9 TGTGCCAGCAGCCAGGGTCTAACTAGCACAGATACGCAGTATTTT CASSQGLTSTDTQYF
- TRBD2 TRBJ2-1 TRBV5-1 TGCGCCAGCAGCTTGGTGGTAGCGGGGGGGCATGAGCAGTTCTTC CASSLVVAGGHEQFF
- - TRBJ1-1 TRBV18 TGTGCCAGCTCACCACCGGGACGGATAAACACTGAAGCTTTCTTT CASSPPGRINTEAFF
- - TRBJ2-1 TRBV7-9 TGTGCCAGCAGCTTATTTCATGAGCAGTTCTTC CASSLFHEQFF
- TRBD1 TRBJ1-5 TRBV28 TGTGCCAGCAGCCCGGGACAGAGCAATCAGCCCCAGCATTTT CASSPGQSNQPQHF
- TRBD1 TRBJ2-6 TRBV14 TGTGCCAGCAGCGCCCCCCTTGACAGGGAAAGGGTTGGGGCCAACGTCCTGACTTTC CASSAPLDRERVGANVLTF
- - TRBJ2-3 TRBV6-5 TGTGCCAGCAGTCCGGGTCCAGATACGCAGTATTTT CASSPGPDTQYF
- - TRBJ2-7 TRBV27 TGTGCCAGCAGTCCCTCGGGACCCTCCCACGAGCAGTACTTC CASSPSGPSHEQYF
- TRBD2 TRBJ2-2 TRBV7-9 TGTGCCAGCAGCCTAAAACTAGCGGACACCGGGGAGCTGTTTTTT CASSLKLADTGELFF
- - TRBJ1-3 TRBV4-1 TGCGCCAGCAGCCAAGATCGGGACAACTCTGGAAACACCATATATTTT CASSQDRDNSGNTIYF
- TRBD1 TRBJ2-7 TRBV30 TGTGCCGGGGGCAGGGGGCCCTACGAGCAGTACTTC CAGGRGPYEQYF
- - TRBJ2-2 TRBV28 TGTGCCACCGGTAGGATAGGAACAGTAAAGAACACCGGGGAGCTGTTTTTT CATGRIGTVKNTGELFF
- TRBD1 TRBJ1-1 TRBV2 TGTGCCAGCAGCGCCGGACAGGGGTACACTGAAGCTTTCTTT CASSAGQGYTEAFF